The 29 T cell receptor beta chains given below trace back to one sample, sequenced in a study of tumor-infiltrating lymphocytes in primary liver carcinoma. Total RNA amounting to 450 to 550 ng was the source from which TCR beta cDNA was made with a constant-region primer. ARM-PCR, slightly modified, supplied the TCR beta libraries through three nested multiplex PCR rounds. The opening two PCR rounds, around 11 cycles each, paired TRBV1-TRBV30 forward primers with a C-beta reverse primer. One entry per CDR3 protein results from TCRdb running MiXCR on the multiplex PCR reads. The sample consists of roughly 100,000 distinct CDR3 sequences, roughly 80% of them appearing once. From around 20-30 mg of unsorted bulk tissue, DNA and RNA were co-extracted together. Source material: liver tumor tissue from sampling region 3. Documented subset: tumor region T3, left-lateral pole. Receptors were obtained from a middle-aged man with primary liver carcinoma and hepatitis B virus infection.

This clonotype is a singleton in its sample. The missing conserved phenylalanine or tryptophan at the end of this CDR3 makes a read error likely. This chain links TRBV6-6 with TRBJ1-5, with D perhaps matching TRBD1 (5 bases). The CDR3 runs to 15 residues. Per germline, CDR1 MNHNY and CDR2 SVGAGI (reference sequence). V was pared by 5 bases and J by 6 bases, with 17 bases between. CDR3 amino acids: CASSPGGVAGQPQHS. The CDR3 DNA reads TGTGCCAGCAGTCCCGGGGGGGTGGCGGGTCAGCCCCAGCATTCT.

This clonotype was picked up many times. V usage is TRBV25-1 and J usage is TRBJ2-6; D not resolved. The CDR3 length is 16 residues. From germline, CDR1 is MGHDK and CDR2 SYGVNS. The ends were cut back, 2 bases at V and 0 bases at J, with 8 bases in the middle. The CDR3 loop is CASSEEVDSGANVLTF. The CDR3 DNA follows: TGTGCCAGCAGTGAAGAAGTGGACTCTGGGGCCAACGTCCTGACTTTC.

This clonotype was detected only once. The conserved final phenylalanine or tryptophan is absent from the CDR3, which likely points to a read error. The limits of the CDR3 on the DNA are not certain, so only TCRdb's listed CDR3 is given. The chain has TRBV7-9 and TRBJ2-7; the D call TRBD2 from the table was never checked on the DNA. Germline V gene sequence: CDR1 SEHNR, CDR2 FQNEAQ (reference sequence). The CDR3 extends over 13 residues, inclusive of both ends. The CDR3 protein is CASGLDRGAEQCL.

Note on this clonotype: At one boundary the junction diverges from the germline segment, which might be a read error. The V and J genes are TRBV6-1 and TRBJ1-5; D uncertain. Looked up from germline, CDR1 is MNHNS and CDR2 is SASEGT. The CDR3 totals 13 residues. This CDR3 reads CASSEAYHQPQHF. The CDR3 nucleotides are TGTGCCAGCAGTGAGGCCTATCATCAACCCCAGCATTTT.

In the case of this clonotype: Lacking the conserved final phenylalanine or tryptophan, this CDR3 likely reflects a read error. The DNA is omitted, as the CDR3 cannot be located on it reliably, and the CDR3 follows TCRdb's listing. The chain recombines TRBV11-2 with TRBJ2-7; TRBD2 is the table's D call and was not checked against the DNA. Inclusive of both ends, the CDR3 amounts to 13 amino acids. The germline gives CDR1 SGHAT, CDR2 FQNNGV. CDR3 sequence reads: CASSLSERVQLYS.

About this clonotype itself: The junction differs from germline at one of its ends, possibly a read error. The chain employs TRBV28 and TRBJ2-6; TRBD1 or TRBD2 may be the D gene (5 bases each). This CDR3 has 15 amino acids. Germline loops: CDR1 MDHEN, CDR2 SYDVKM. Here the CDR3 reads CGSSSGAIGANVLTF. CDR3 coding DNA: TGTGGCAGCAGTTCCGGGGCGATTGGGGCCAACGTCCTGACTTTC.

A word on this clonotype: The conserved final phenylalanine or tryptophan is absent from the CDR3, which likely points to a read error. The chain is built from TRBV28 and TRBJ2-4; D call uncertain. Germline CDR1 is MDHEN and CDR2 is SYDVKM. The CDR3 runs to 15 residues. CDR3 loop: CASSPPGLARNIQYY. In nucleotides, the CDR3 is TGTGCCAGTAGTCCTCCCGGGTTGGCCAGAAACATTCAGTACTAC.

The J gene is TRBJ2-3, the V gene TRBV4-2; 8 nucleotides line up with TRBD2. Germline values: CDR1 LGHNA, CDR2 YNFKEQ. The V and J ends lost 4 bases and 4 bases, in that order; junction bases with no gene match: 7. This CDR3 spans 15 amino acids. CDR3 sequence: CASSRDVGRADTQYF. The CDR3 nucleotides are TGTGCCAGCAGCCGAGATGTCGGGAGGGCAGATACGCAGTATTTT.

A remark on this clonotype: At one boundary the junction diverges from the germline segment, which might be a read error. CDR3 region: CASGQPTGRSYNEQFF. CDR3 DNA: TGTGCCAGCGGTCAGCCTACAGGGAGGTCCTACAATGAGCAATTCTTC. J is TRBJ2-1 and V is TRBV6-1, with D possibly called TRBD1 or TRBD2 (6 bases each). Per germline, CDR1 MNHNS and CDR2 SASEGT. This CDR3 spans 16 amino acids.

Of note for this clonotype: A junction end diverges from the germline sequence, so it may reflect a read error. The CDR3, as DNA: TGTGTCAGCAGCCAAGGGGACTCTGGGGCCAACGTCACTTTC. Its translation: CVSSQGDSGANVTF. The rearrangement joins TRBV4-2 to TRBJ2-6; the D gene is possibly TRBD2 (6 bases). This CDR3 is built from 14 residues. Germline V gene data show CDR1 as LGHNA and CDR2 as YNFKEQ.

Note on this clonotype: A read error may account for a junction end that differs from germline. The V call is TRBV14, the J call TRBJ2-1; D is unresolved. This CDR3 has 18 amino acids. Looked up from germline, CDR1 is SGHDN and CDR2 is FVKESK. The CDR3 DNA reads as TGTGCCATCAGCCGAAGGATGGGGTCTGGATCAGCGAGCGCCCCTCAGTTCTTC. This encodes CAISRRMGSGSASAPQFF. Combining the CDR3 with reference TRBV14 and TRBJ2-1 gives the whole variable domain EAGVTQFPSHSVIEKGQTVTLRCDPISGHDNLYWYRRVMGKEIKFLLHFVKESKQDESGMPNNRFLAERTGGTYSTLKVQPAELEDSGVYFCAISRRMGSGSASAPQFFGPGTRLTVL.

Notes on this clonotype: One end of the junction varies from germline; a read error may be responsible. This rearrangement joins TRBV11-2 to TRBJ2-5; 7 bases are shared with TRBD2. Germline V gives CDR1 SGHAT, CDR2 FQNNGV. The CDR3 loop spans 15 amino acids. Here the CDR3 DNA reads TGTGCCAGCAGATTAGGGGCTAGCGGACAAGAGGCCCAGTGTTTC. It codes for CASRLGASGQEAQCF.

This clonotype was recorded at least ten times. No conserved phenylalanine or tryptophan ends this CDR3, so it is likely a read error. The chain employs TRBV30 and TRBJ1-1; a possible D gene is TRBD1 (5 bases). V was pared by 0 bases and J by 0 bases, with 11 bases between. CDR1 is GTSNPN, CDR2 SVGIG, per germline (reference sequence). The CDR3 is 15 residues long. CDR3 sequence: CAWSVRAGMNTEAFL. The CDR3 DNA reads as TGTGCCTGGAGTGTAAGAGCAGGGATGAACACTGAAGCTTTCCTT.

Note on this clonotype: One end of the junction varies from germline; a read error may be responsible. V and J are TRBV6-2 or TRBV6-3 and TRBJ2-3; TRBD1 or TRBD2 may be the D gene (6 bases each). The CDR3 length is 14 residues. Germline-derived CDR1 and CDR2 are MNHEY and SVGEGT. The CDR3 bases are TGCGCCAGCAACAGGGACTCTAACACAGATACGCAGTATTTT. Its translation: CASNRDSNTDTQYF.

To note about this clonotype: At one of its ends the junction is not consistent with the germline gene, which may arise from a read error. The chain joins TRBV12-3 or TRBV12-4 to TRBJ2-3, with D perhaps matching TRBD1 (6 bases). CDR3 length: 14 residues. The CDR3 nucleotides are TGTGCCAGCAGATTAGGGCAGGGGTCAGATACGCGGTATTTT. Translation: CASRLGQGSDTRYF.

Remarks on this clonotype: One junction end disagrees with the germline gene, perhaps due to a read error. This chain uses TRBV6-5 with TRBJ2-7, with TRBD1 as a possible D gene (5 bases). CDR1 and CDR2 (germline): MNHEY, SVGAGI. This CDR3 comprises 15 residues. In DNA form, the CDR3 reads TGTGCCAGCAGTTACTCGCCCCAGGGTGGCTACAAGCAGTATTTC. It codes for CASSYSPQGGYKQYF.

On this clonotype itself: One end of the junction does not line up with germline, which may come from a read error. V gene TRBV28 combines with J gene TRBJ2-5; 9 bases map to TRBD2. The CDR3 covers 15 residues. The V gene's germline CDR1 is MDHEN and CDR2 SYDVKM. CDR3 region: CTSHLASGVQETQYF. As DNA, the CDR3 is TGTACCAGTCATTTGGCTAGCGGGGTACAAGAGACCCAGTACTTC.

With regard to this clonotype: This CDR3 is missing its conserved last phenylalanine or tryptophan, likely due to a read error. V is TRBV12-3 or TRBV12-4 and J is TRBJ1-3, with unresolved D. The V end lost 2 bases, the J end lost 7 bases, and 6 bases lay between the germline ends. CDR3 length: 12 residues. The CDR3 DNA follows: TGTGCCAGCAGTTTACAAAGGAACACCATATATTTA. Its translation is CASSLQRNTIYL.

For this clonotype: This may stem from a read error, because a much larger clone lies one nucleotide away. The chain is built from TRBV7-9 and TRBJ2-5; TRBD2 agrees at 9 bases. The CDR3 sequence is 15 residues long. CDR1 is SEHNR and CDR2 is FQNEAQ in the germline V gene (reference sequence). DNA for the CDR3: TGTGCCAGCAGCTTATCAGCGGGAGGTGGTGAGACCCAGTGCTTC. Its translation is CASSLSAGGGETQCF.

This clonotype is a singleton in its sample. The chain uses TRBV7-6 and TRBJ2-3; D remains unclear. V was clipped by 0 bases and J by 4 bases, with 8 bases between them. The CDR3 consists of 14 residues. Per the germline V gene, CDR1 is SGHVS and CDR2 is FNYEAQ. The CDR3 protein is CASSLATWADTQYF. CDR3 nucleotides: TGTGCCAGCAGCTTAGCCACATGGGCAGATACGCAGTATTTT.

On this clonotype itself: The CDR3 ends on some other residue instead of the conserved phenylalanine or tryptophan, so this is likely a read error. The chain links TRBV24-1 to TRBJ1-1; 9 bases are shared with TRBD1. The CDR3 contains 15 residues. Trimming took 4 bases from V and 4 from J; bases not matched to a gene: 6. The germline gives CDR1 KGHDR, CDR2 SFDVKD. CDR3 amino acids: CATSEGPQGATEAFS. The CDR3 nucleotides are TGTGCCACCAGTGAGGGGCCACAGGGGGCCACTGAAGCTTTCTCT.

Comments on this clonotype: The junction departs from germline at one end; a sequencing error may be responsible. V and J are TRBV6-7 and TRBJ1-2; D unresolved. TRBV6-7 is marked as an open reading frame, function uncertain. This CDR3 comprises 12 residues. CDR3 sequence: CTSISAPHGYTF. As DNA, the CDR3 is TGTACCAGCATATCCGCCCCACATGGCTACACCTTC.

A few counts support this clonotype. The chain combines TRBV29-1 with TRBJ2-3; tentatively, D is TRBD2 (5 bases). The V and J ends lost 7 bases and 4 bases respectively, with 18 bases between them. Germline V lookup: CDR1 SQVTM, CDR2 ANQGSEA. This CDR3 spans 14 amino acids. CDR3 sequence: CSAEGNGSADTQYF. The CDR3 DNA reads TGCAGCGCTGAGGGTAATGGGAGTGCAGATACGCAGTATTTT.

Worth noting for this clonotype: A read error may produce the germline difference seen at one junction end. This chain connects TRBV5-1 to TRBJ2-5; TRBD2 is a possible D gene (5 bases). Per germline, CDR1 SGHRS and CDR2 YFSETQ. The CDR3 sequence is 17 residues long. The CDR3 here is CVSSFSLLVIGRETQYF. Here the CDR3 DNA reads TGCGTCAGCAGCTTTTCTCTACTAGTGATAGGGCGCGAGACCCAGTACTTC.

Details on this clonotype: At one boundary the junction diverges from the germline segment, which might be a read error. The chain has TRBV28 and TRBJ2-7, with D perhaps matching TRBD2 (6 bases). The V gene's germline CDR1 is MDHEN and CDR2 SYDVKM. The CDR3 length is 15 residues. CDR3: CASSLWGGNMVDQYF. The CDR3 coding sequence is TGTGCCAGCAGTTTATGGGGCGGGAACATGGTCGATCAGTACTTT.

In regard to this clonotype: The CDR3 end shows no conserved phenylalanine or tryptophan, and so a read error is likely. V is TRBV10-3 and J is TRBJ2-3; a possible D gene is TRBD2 (6 bases). The CDR3 loop spans 15 amino acids. From germline, CDR1 is ENHRY and CDR2 SYGVKD. CDR3 in amino acids: CAISEASGYTDTQYS. DNA of the CDR3: TGTGCCATCAGTGAAGCGAGCGGGTACACAGATACACAGTATTCT.

This chain joins TRBV7-9 and TRBJ2-7, with D possibly matching TRBD2 (6 bases). Trimming shortened V by 1 base and J by 7 bases, and 17 bases separated the two germline ends. The germline V gene has CDR1 SEHNR and CDR2 FQNEAQ (reference sequence). The CDR3 sequence is 15 residues long. The CDR3 nucleotides are TGTGCCAGCAGCTTAGACGGCGGTGGCGGGATTGAGCAGTACTTC. It codes for CASSLDGGGGIEQYF.

This clonotype was recorded only once. As the CDR3 is not closed by the conserved phenylalanine or tryptophan, this likely results from a read error. The chain combines TRBV29-1 with TRBJ1-1; D not resolved. This CDR3 has 15 amino acids. CDR1 and CDR2 (germline): SQVTM, ANQGSEA. This CDR3 is CSVGGGWSMNTEAFS. CDR3 sequence (DNA): TGCAGCGTTGGTGGAGGATGGAGTATGAACACCGAAGCTTTCTCT.

This clonotype was seen a handful of times. The V and J genes are TRBV9 and TRBJ2-7, with 16 bases that match TRBD2. The CDR3 runs to 23 residues. The J segment lost 4 bases and the V segment lost 0 bases, leaving 22 bases of the junction unmatched. Germline CDR1 reads SGDLS; CDR2 reads YYNGEE. The CDR3 DNA reads as TGTGCCAGCAGCGTAGGACGTGCGGGACTAGCGGGAGGGCGTGGGCCCCCTCTTTACGAGCAGTACTTC. The encoded protein is CASSVGRAGLAGGRGPPLYEQYF.